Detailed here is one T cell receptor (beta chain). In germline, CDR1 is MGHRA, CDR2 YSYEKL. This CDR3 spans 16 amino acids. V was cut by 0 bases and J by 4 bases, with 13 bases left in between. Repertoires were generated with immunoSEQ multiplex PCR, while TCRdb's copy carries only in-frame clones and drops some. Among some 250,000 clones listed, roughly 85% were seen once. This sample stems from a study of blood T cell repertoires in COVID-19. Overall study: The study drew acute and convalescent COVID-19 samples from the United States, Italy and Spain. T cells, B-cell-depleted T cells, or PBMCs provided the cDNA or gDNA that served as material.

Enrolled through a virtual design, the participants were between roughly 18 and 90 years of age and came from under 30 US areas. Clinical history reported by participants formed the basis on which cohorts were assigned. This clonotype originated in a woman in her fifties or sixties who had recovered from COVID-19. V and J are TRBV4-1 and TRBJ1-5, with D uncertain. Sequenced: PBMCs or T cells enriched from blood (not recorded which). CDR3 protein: CASSQDKEVDNQPQHF. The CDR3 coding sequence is TGCGCCAGCAGCCAAGATAAAGAGGTTGATAATCAGCCCCAGCATTTT.